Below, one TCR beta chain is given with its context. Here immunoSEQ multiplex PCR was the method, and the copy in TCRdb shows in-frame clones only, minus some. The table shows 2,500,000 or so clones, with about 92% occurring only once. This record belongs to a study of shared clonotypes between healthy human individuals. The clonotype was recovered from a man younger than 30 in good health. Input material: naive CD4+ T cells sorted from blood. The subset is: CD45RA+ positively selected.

CDR3 sequence (DNA): TGTGCCGGAAAAAGCCCCAGTTCTGGGGCCAACGTCCTGACTTTC. It yields the protein CAGKSPSSGANVLTF. The chain couples TRBV2 to TRBJ2-6, with unresolved D. V lost 11 bases to trimming and J lost 1 base, with 15 bases between them. Germline V gene sequence: CDR1 SNHLY, CDR2 FYNNEI. This CDR3 has 15 amino acids.